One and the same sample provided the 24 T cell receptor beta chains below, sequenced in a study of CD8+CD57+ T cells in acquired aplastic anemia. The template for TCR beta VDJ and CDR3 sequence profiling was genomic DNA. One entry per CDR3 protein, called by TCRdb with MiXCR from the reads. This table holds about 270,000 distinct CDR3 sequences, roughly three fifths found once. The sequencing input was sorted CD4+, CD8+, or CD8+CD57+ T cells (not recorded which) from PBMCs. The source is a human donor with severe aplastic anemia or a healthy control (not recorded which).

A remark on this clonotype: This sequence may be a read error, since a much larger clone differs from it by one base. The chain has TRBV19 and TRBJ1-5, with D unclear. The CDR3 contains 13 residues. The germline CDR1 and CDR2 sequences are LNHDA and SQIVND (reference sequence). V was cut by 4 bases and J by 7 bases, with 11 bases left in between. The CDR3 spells CASSTAGRQPQHF. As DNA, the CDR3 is TGTGCCAGTAGTACCGCCGGACGGCAGCCCCAGCATTTT.

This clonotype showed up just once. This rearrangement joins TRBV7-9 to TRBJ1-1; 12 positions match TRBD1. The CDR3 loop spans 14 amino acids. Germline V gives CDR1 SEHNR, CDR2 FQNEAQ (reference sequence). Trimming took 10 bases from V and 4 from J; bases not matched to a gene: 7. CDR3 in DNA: TGTGCCATCCCGGGACAGGGGGCAGTCACTGAAGCTTTCTTT. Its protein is CAIPGQGAVTEAFF.

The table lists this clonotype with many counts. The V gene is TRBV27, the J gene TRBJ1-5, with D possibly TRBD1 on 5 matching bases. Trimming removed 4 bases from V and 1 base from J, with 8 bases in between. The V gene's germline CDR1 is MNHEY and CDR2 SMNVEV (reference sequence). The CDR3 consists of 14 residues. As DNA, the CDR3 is TGTGCCAGCAGTTCCCAGGGAAGCAATCAGCCCCAGCATTTT. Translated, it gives CASSSQGSNQPQHF.

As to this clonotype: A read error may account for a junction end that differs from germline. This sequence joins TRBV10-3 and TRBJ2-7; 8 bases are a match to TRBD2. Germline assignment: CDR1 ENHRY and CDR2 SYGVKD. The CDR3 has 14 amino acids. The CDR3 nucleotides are TGTGCCAGCAGTTTACTAGCGGACTCCTACGAGCAGTACTTC. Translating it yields CASSLLADSYEQYF.

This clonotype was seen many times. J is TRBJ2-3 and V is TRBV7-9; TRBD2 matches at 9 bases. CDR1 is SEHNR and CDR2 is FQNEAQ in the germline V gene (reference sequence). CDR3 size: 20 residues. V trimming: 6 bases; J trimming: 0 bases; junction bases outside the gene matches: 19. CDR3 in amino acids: CASRRGKAGGLSGSTDTQYF. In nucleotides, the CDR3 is TGTGCCAGCAGACGGGGTAAAGCGGGGGGCCTTTCTGGGAGCACAGATACGCAGTATTTT.

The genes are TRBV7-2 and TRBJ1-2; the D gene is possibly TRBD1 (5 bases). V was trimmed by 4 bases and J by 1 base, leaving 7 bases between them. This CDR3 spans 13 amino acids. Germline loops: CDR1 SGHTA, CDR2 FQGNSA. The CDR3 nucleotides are TGTGCCAGCAGCTCACAGGTTAACTATGGCTACACCTTC. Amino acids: CASSSQVNYGYTF.

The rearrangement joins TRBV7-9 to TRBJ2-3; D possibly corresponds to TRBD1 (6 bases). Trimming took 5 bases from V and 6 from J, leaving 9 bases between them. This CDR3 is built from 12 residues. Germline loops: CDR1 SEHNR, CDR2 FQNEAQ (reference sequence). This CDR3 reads CASSPGVDTQYF. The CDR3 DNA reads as TGTGCCAGCAGCCCAGGGGTTGATACGCAGTATTTT. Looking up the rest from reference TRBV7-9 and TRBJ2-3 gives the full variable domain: DTGVSQNPRHKITKRGQNVTFRCDPISEHNRLYWYRQTLGQGPEFLTYFQNEAQLEKSRLLSDRFSAERPKGSFSTLEIQRTEQGDSAMYLCASSPGVDTQYFGPGTRLTVL.

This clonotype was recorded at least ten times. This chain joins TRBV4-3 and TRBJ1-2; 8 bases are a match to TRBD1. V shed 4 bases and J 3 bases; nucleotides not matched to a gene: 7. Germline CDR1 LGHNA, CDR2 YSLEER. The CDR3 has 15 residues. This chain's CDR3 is CASSPQQGVDYGYTF. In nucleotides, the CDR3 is TGCGCCAGCAGCCCGCAACAGGGGGTGGACTATGGCTACACCTTC.

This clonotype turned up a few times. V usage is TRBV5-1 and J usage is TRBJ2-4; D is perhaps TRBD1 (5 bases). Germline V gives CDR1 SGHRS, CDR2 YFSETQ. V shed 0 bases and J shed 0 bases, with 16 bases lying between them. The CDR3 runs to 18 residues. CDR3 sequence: CASSLVAITGLAKNIQYF. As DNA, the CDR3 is TGCGCCAGCAGCTTGGTGGCTATAACAGGATTAGCCAAAAACATTCAGTACTTC.

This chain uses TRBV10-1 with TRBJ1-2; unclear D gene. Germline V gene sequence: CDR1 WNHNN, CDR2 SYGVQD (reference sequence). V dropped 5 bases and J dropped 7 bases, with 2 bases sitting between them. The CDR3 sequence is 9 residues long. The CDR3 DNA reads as TGCGCCAGCAGTTGTGGCTACACCTTC. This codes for CASSCGYTF.

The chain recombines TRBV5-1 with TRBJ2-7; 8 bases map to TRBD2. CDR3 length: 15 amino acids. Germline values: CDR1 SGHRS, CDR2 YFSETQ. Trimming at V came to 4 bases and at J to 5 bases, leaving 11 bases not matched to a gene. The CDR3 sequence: CASSQDLGTSDEQYF. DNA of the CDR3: TGCGCCAGCAGCCAAGATCTAGGGACTAGTGACGAGCAGTACTTC.

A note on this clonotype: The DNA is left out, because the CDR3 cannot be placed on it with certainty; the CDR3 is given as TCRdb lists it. The CDR3 sequence: CASSYSKGVGYTFGSGTQCF. The chain links TRBV10-3 to TRBJ2-5; TRBD1 is the table's D call and was not checked against the DNA. The germline CDR1 and CDR2 sequences are ENHRY and SYGVKD. The CDR3 spans 20 amino acids, including both terminal residues.

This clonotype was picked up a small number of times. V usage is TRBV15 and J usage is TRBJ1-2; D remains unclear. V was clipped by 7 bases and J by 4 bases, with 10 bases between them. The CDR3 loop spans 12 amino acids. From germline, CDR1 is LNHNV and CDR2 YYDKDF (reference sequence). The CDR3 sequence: CATNSNSYGYTF. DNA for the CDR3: TGTGCCACCAATTCAAACAGCTATGGCTACACCTTC.

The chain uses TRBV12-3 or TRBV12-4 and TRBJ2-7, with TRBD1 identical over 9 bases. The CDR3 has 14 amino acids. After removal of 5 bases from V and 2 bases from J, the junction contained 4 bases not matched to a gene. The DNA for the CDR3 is TGTGCCAGCAGTCGGAACAGGGGGCCCTACGAGCAGTACTTC. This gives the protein CASSRNRGPYEQYF.

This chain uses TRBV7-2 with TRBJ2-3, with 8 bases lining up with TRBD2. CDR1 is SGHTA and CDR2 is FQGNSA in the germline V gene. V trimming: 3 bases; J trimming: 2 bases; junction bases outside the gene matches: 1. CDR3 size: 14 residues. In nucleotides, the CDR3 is TGTGCCAGCAGCTTGCGGGGGGACACAGATACGCAGTATTTT. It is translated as CASSLRGDTDTQYF.

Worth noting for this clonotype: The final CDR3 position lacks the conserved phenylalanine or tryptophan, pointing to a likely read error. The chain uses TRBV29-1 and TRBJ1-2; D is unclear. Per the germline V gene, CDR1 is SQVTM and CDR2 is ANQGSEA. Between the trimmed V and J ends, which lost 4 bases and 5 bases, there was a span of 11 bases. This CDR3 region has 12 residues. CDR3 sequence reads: CSVAASSYGYTS. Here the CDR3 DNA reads TGCAGCGTTGCTGCCAGTTCTTATGGCTACACCTCC.

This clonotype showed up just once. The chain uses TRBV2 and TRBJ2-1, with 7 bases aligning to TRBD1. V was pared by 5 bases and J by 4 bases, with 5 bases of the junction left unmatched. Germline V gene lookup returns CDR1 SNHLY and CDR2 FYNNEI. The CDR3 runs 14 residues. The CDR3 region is CASSTGQLYNEQFF. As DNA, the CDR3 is TGTGCCAGCAGTACGGGACAGCTATACAATGAGCAGTTCTTC. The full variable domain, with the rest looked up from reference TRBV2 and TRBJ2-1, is EPEVTQTPSHQVTQMGQEVILRCVPISNHLYFYWYRQILGQKVEFLVSFYNNEISEKSEIFDDQFSVERPDGSNFTLKIRSTKLEDSAMYFCASSTGQLYNEQFFGPGTRLTVL.

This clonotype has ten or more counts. CDR3 region: CSASSGLQPQHF. In DNA, the CDR3 is TGCAGTGCTTCATCCGGGTTACAGCCCCAGCATTTT. The chain combines TRBV20-1 with TRBJ1-5; no clear D gene. Germline V gene sequence: CDR1 DFQATT, CDR2 SNEGSKA (reference sequence). The CDR3 sequence is 12 residues long. Trimming removed 5 bases at V and 7 bases at J, with 12 bases between.

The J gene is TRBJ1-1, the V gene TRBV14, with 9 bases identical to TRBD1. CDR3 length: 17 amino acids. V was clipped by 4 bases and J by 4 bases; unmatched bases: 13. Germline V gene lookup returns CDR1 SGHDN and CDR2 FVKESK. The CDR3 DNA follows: TGTGCCAGCAGCCCGGACAGGGGCGTGCTAGACGGCACTGAAGCTTTCTTT. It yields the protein CASSPDRGVLDGTEAFF.

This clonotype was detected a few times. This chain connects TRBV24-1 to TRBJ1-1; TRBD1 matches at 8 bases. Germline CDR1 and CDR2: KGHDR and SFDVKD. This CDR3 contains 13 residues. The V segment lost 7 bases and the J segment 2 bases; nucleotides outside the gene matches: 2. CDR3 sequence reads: CATRDRGNTEAFF. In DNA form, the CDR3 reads TGTGCCACCAGAGACAGGGGAAACACTGAAGCTTTCTTT.

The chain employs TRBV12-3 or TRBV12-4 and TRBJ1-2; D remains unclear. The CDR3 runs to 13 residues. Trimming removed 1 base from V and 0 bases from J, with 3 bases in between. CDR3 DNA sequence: TGTGCCAGCAGTTTAGACACTAACTATGGCTACACCTTC. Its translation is CASSLDTNYGYTF.

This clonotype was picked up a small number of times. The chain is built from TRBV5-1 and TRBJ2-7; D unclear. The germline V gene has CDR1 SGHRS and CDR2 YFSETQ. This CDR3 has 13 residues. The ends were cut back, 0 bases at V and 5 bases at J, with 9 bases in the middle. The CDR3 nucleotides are TGCGCCAGCAGCTTGGCTGGAACCAACGAGCAGTACTTC. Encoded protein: CASSLAGTNEQYF.

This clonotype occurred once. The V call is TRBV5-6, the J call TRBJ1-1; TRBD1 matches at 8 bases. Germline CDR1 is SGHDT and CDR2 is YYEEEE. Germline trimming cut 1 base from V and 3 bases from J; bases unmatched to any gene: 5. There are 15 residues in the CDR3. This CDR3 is CASSLQGARDTEAFF. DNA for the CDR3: TGTGCCAGCAGCTTGCAGGGGGCTCGGGACACTGAAGCTTTCTTT.

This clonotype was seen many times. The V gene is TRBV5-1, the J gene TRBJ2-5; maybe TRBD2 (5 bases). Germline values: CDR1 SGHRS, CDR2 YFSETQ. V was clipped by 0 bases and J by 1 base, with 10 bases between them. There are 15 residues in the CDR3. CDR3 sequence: CASSLERGSQETQYF. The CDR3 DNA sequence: TGCGCCAGCAGCTTGGAAAGAGGGTCCCAAGAGACCCAGTACTTC.